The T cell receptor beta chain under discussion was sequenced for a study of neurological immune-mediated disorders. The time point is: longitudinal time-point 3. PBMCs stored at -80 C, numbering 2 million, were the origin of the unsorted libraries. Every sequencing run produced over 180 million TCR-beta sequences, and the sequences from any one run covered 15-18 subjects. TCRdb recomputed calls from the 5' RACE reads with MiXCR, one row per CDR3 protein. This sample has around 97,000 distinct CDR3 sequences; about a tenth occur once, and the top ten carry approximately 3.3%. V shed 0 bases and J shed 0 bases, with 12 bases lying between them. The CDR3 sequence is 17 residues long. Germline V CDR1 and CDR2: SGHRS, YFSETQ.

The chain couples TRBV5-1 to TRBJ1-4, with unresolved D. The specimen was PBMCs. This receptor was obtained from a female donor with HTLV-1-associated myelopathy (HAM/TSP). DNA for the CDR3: TGCGCCAGCAGCTTGGGAGGCTGGGATGCAACTAATGAAAAACTGTTTTTT. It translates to CASSLGGWDATNEKLFF.